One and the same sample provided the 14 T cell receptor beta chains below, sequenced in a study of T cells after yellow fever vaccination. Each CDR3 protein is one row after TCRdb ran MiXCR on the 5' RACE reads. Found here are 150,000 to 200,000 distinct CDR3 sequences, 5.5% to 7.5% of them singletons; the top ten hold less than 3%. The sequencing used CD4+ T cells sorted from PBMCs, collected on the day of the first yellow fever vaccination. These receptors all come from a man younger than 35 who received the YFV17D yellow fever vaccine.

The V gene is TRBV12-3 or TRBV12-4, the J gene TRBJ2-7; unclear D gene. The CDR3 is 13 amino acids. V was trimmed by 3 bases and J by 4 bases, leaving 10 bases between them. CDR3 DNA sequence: TGTGCCAGCAGTTTCGGGTTGAGATACGAGCAGTACGTC. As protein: CASSFGLRYEQYV.

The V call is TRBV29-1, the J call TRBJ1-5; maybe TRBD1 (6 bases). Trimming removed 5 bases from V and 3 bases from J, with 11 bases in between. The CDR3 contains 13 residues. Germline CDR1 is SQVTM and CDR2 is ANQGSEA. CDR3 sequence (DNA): TGCAGCGTTAAGGACAGTATCAATCAGCCCCAGCATTTT. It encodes CSVKDSINQPQHF.

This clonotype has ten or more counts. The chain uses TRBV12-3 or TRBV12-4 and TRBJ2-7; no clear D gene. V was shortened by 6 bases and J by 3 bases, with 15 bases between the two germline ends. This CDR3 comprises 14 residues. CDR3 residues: CASSLSVGSYEQYV. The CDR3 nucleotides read TGTGCCAGCAGCCTCTCTGTGGGTAGCTACGAGCAGTACGTC.

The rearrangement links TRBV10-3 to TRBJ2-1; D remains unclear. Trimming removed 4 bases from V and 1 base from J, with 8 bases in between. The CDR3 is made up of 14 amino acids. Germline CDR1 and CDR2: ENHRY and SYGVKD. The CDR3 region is CAISGGPSYNEQFF. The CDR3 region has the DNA TGTGCCATCAGTGGGGGTCCTTCCTACAATGAGCAGTTCTTC.

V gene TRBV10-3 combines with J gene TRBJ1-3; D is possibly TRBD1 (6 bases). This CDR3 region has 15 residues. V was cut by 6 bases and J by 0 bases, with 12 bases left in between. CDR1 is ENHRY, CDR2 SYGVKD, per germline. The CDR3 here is CAIRGTGSSGNTIYF. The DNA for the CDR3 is TGTGCCATCAGGGGAACAGGGAGCTCTGGAAACACCATATATTTT.

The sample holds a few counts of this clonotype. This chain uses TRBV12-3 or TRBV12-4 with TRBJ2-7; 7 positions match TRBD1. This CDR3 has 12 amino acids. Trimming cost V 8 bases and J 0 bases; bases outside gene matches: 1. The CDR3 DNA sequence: TGTGCCAGCGGACAGGACTCCTACGAGCAGTACTTC. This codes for CASGQDSYEQYF.

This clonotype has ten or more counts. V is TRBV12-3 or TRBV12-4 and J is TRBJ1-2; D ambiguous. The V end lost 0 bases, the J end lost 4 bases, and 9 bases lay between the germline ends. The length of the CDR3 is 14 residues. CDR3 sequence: CASSLATSVYGYTF. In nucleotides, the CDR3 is TGTGCCAGCAGTTTAGCAACATCAGTCTATGGCTACACCTTC.

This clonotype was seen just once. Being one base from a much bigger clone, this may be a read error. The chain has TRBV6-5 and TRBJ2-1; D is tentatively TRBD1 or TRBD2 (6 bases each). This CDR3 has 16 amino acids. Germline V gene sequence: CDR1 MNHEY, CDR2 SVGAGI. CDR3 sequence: CASSTRNGGSYNEQLF. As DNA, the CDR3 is TGTGCCAGCAGTACCCGAAACGGGGGCTCCTACAATGAGCAGCTCTTC.

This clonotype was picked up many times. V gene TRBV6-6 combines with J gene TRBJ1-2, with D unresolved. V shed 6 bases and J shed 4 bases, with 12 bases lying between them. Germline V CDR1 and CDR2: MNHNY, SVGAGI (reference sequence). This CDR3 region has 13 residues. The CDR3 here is CASRTDGLYGYTF. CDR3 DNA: TGTGCCAGCAGAACAGACGGCCTCTATGGCTACACCTTC.

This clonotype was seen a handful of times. The CDR3 DNA is TGTGCCAGCTCACCACCGAGTAATTACGAGCAGTACTTC. Translated: CASSPPSNYEQYF. The chain employs TRBV18 and TRBJ2-7, with no clear D. The CDR3 is 13 residues long. Trimming left V 0 bases short and J 4 bases short, with 7 bases between. Germline V CDR1 and CDR2: KGHSH, LQKENI. The entire variable domain, with the rest obtained from reference TRBV18 and TRBJ2-7, is as follows: NAGVMQNPRHLVRRRGQEARLRCSPMKGHSHVYWYRQLPEEGLKFMVYLQKENIIDESGMPKERFSAEFPKEGPSILRIQQVVRGDSAAYFCASSPPSNYEQYFGPGTRLTVT.

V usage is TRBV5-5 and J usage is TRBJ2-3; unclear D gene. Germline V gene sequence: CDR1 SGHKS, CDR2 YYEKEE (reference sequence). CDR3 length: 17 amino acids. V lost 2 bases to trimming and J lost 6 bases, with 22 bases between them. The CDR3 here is CASSFGWSTPAEDTQYF. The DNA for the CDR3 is TGTGCCAGCAGCTTCGGTTGGAGCACTCCGGCGGAGGATACGCAGTATTTT. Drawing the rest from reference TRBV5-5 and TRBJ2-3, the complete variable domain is DAGVTQSPTHLIKTRGQQVTLRCSPISGHKSVSWYQQVLGQGPQFIFQYYEKEERGRGNFPDRFSARQFPNYSSELNVNALLLGDSALYLCASSFGWSTPAEDTQYFGPGTRLTVL.

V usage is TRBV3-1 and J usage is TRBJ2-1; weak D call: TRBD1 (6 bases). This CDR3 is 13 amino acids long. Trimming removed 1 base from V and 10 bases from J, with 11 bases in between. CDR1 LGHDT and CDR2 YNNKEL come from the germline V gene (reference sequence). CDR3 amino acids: CASSQVGAREQFF. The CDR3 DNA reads TGTGCCAGCAGCCAAGTGGGGGCGAGGGAGCAGTTCTTC.

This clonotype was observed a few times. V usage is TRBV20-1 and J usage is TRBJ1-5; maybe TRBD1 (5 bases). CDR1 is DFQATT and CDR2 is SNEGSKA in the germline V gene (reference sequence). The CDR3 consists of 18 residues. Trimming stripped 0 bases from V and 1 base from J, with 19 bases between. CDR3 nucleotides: TGCAGTGCTAGAGATGGGGCGCAGGGATCCCAGAGCAATCAGCCCCAGCATTTT. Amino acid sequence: CSARDGAQGSQSNQPQHF.

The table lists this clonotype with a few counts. The CDR3 is CASKAGVYNEQFF. CDR3 coding DNA: TGTGCCAGCAAGGCCGGGGTGTACAATGAGCAGTTCTTC. This chain joins TRBV7-7 and TRBJ2-1; tentative D call: TRBD2 (5 bases). Trimming removed 7 bases from V and 4 bases from J, with 11 bases in between. The CDR3 length is 13 residues. Germline-derived CDR1 and CDR2 are SSHAT and FNYEAQ (reference sequence).